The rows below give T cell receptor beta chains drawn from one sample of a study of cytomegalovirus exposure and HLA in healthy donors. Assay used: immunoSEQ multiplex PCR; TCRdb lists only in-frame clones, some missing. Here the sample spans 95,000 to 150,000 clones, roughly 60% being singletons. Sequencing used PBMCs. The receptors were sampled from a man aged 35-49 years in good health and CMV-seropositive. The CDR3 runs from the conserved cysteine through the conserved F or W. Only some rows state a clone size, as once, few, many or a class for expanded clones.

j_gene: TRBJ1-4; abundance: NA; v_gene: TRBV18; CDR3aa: CASSPGQGFLEKLFF
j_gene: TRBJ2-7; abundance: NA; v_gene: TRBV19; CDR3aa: CASSADRGRRYEQYF
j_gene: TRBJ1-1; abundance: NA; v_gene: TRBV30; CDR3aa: CAWSVGTGGPTEAFF
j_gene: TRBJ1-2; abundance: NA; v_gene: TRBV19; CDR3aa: CASSIFLDSLYGYTF
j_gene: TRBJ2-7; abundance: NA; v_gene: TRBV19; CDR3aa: CGTAAGGSSYEQYF
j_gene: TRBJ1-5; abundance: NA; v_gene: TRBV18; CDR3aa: CASSLRTPSSNQPQHF
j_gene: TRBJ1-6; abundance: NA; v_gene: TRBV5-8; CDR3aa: CASSLNPTGQGNSPLHF
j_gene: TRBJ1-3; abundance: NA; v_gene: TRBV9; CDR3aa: CASSFQTGTSGNTIYF
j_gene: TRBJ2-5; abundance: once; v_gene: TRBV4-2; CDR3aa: CASSQGGPGETQYF
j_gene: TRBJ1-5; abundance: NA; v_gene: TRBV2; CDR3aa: CASSEAGQGNQPQHF